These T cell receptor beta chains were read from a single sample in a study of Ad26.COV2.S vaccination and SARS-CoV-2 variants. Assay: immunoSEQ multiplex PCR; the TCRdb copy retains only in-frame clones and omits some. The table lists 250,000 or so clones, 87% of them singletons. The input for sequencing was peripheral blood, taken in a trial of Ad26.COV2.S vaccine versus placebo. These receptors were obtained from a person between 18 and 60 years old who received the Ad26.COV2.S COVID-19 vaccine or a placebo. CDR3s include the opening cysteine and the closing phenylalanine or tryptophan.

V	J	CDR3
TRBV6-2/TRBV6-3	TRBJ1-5	CASSYNGRNQPQHF
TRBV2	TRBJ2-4	CASKGRNIAKNIQYF
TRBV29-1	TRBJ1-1	CSVQIYTEAFF
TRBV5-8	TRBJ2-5	CASRPQRPGLAGMWETQYF
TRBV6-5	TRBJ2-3	CASRGDTDTQYF
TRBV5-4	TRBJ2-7	CASSPRGTPIIQQYF
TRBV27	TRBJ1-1	CASSYLGGALLSAFF
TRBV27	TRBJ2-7	CASSLSAHYEQYF
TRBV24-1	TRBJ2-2	CATSDWVNTGELFF
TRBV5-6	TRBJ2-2	CASSLQGYTGELFF
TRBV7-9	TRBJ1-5	CASSLEGPPQHF
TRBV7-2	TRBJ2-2	CASIRGNTGELFF
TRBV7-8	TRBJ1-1	CASSETGDTEAFF
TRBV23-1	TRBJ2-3	CAKHLAGGTDTQYF
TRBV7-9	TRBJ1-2	CASSLVTDGYTF
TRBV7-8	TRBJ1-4	CASSLSDTTVWEKLFF
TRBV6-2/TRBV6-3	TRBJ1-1	CASSRTGAVGANTEAFF
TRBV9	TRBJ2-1	CASSVEAGSYNEQFF
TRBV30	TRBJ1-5	CAWSAVGQPQHF
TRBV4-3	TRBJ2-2	CASSQEYSTGELFF
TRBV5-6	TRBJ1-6	CASSTKTASSYNSPLHF
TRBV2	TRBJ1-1	CASSPQRTWNTEAFF
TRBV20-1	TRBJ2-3	CSASRRREGLDTQYF
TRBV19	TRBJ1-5	CASSPDRAQPQHF
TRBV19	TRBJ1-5	CASSISGVRNSNQPQHF
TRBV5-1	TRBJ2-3	CASSPGLRSTDTQYF
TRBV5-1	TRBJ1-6	CASSLTANSYNSPLHF
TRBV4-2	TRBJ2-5	CASSPTGEVQETQYF
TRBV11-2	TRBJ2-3	CASRGTSGGPDTQYF
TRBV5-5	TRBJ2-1	CASSLGSSGWYNEQFF
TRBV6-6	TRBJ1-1	CASTPGSGTEAFF
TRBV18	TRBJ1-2	CASSLTGQGNGYTF
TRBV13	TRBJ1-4	CASSWQGETNEKLFF
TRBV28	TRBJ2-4	CASSSGLNIQYF
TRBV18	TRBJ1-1	CASSPGQVGNTEAFF
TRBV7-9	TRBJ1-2	CASSLGGPGQGYTF
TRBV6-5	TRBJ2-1	CASTGSGNNEQFF
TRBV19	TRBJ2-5	CASSIGAGSTRETQYF
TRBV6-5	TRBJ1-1	CASSPQTGVNTEAFF
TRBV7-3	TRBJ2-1	CASSFAGGADEQFF
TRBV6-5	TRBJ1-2	CASSYRDRAGYTF
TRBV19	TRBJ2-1	CASSIGTGGSNEQFF